The source of this T cell receptor beta chain is a study of CD8+CD57+ T cells in acquired aplastic anemia (dated by TCRdb to 2017 to 2018). About the investigation overall: On average, sorted CD4+ and CD8+ cells yielded around 3.5 ug of extracted DNA, with a range of about 0.18 to 30 ug. For healthy donor samples, the average read count was about 9.8 million for CD4+ cells and around 12 million for CD8+ cells. Study-wide conclusions, independent of this receptor: Approximately 27 CD8+ CDR3 sequences were found in both patients and controls but appeared to be highly expressed in patients and within the immunodominant clones of the patients. No significant difference in CD8+ Simpson's diversity was found between patients and healthy controls (P=0.060).

Deletion took 5 bases off V and 2 bases off J, with a span of 15 bases between the germline ends. The germline V gene supplies CDR1 SQVTM and CDR2 ANQGSEA. The CDR3 starts with the cysteine, ends with the phenylalanine, and has 14 residues. The entry retains the CDR3 DNA only, 42 bases that are in frame from base 1. This clonotype was counted many times. The target of this receptor is not known. No base-level quality is on record; no much larger clone is a single base apart. In the study, sorted CD4+ and CD8+ blood T cells from patients with severe aplastic anemia and from healthy subjects underwent deep sequencing of TCR repertoires. Ficoll-Paque density gradient centrifugation was used to isolate peripheral blood mononuclear cells. Before DNA was extracted, CD4+ and CD8+ T cells were sorted using either FACS or magnetic beads. Genomic DNA served as template for TCR beta VDJ combination and CDR3 sequence profiling. TCR repertoire sequencing was run on an Illumina HiSeq 2000. Turning to the authors' computational methods: TRBV/TRBJ rearrangement plots, CDR3 size and DJ length profiles, and Simpson's diversity index were used to evaluate the repertoires. The most abundant DNA sequence in the deep sequencing data was taken as the immunodominant clone. CDR3 amino acid sequences were screened for sharing across subjects and compared with published repertoires and the VDJdb database. TCRdb trimmed public reads at Q25 via fastp, called clones via MiXCR and kept in-frame beta chains. Every CDR3 protein is listed once, alongside the most common genes and DNA of its rows. The V and J calls and clone size are TCRdb's, not the authors'. The sample table holds roughly 420,000 distinct CDR3 sequences, of which 65% to 75% were seen once. 4% of the sample is taken by the ten largest.

This TCR came from a human donor in good health, serving as a control. The chain employs TRBV29-1 and TRBJ2-5; TRBD1 is perhaps the D gene, given 6 matching bases. Sequencing was done on a sample of sorted CD4+, CD8+, or CD8+CD57+ T cells (not recorded which) from PBMCs. The DNA reads as follows: TGCAGCGTTCCGGTCAGGGGTTGGCAAGAGACCCAGTACTTC. Its product reads: CSVPVRGWQETQYF.